Each of the 29 T cell receptor beta chains below was sequenced from the same sample in a study of blood T cells in healthy people across ages. Primers used in a second PCR of about 7 to 12 cycles were a sample-barcoded 5' primer and a J-beta primer mix. Each CDR3 protein gets one entry after TCRdb re-called the 5' RACE reads with MiXCR. The table has hundreds of thousands of distinct CDR3 sequences, roughly three fifths seen once; the top ten hold 20% to 30%. Sequenced: blood. These receptor sequences come from a man aged 35-49 years in good health.

Only a few counts were recorded for this clonotype. The chain carries TRBV7-6 and TRBJ2-5, with 9 nucleotides matching TRBD2. This CDR3 region has 16 residues. The J segment lost 3 bases and the V segment lost 1 base, leaving 6 bases of the junction unmatched. In germline, CDR1 is SGHVS, CDR2 FNYEAQ. The CDR3 loop is CASSLDQLAGKETQYF. In DNA form, the CDR3 reads TGTGCCAGCAGCTTAGACCAACTAGCGGGTAAAGAGACCCAGTACTTC.

This clonotype was observed many times. CDR3 DNA: TGCAGTGTTAAGGGCGGGAGCCACACCGGGGAGCTGTTTTTT. Its translation is CSVKGGSHTGELFF. This sequence joins TRBV20-1 and TRBJ2-2; 7 nucleotides line up with TRBD2. Germline CDR1 DFQATT, CDR2 SNEGSKA (reference sequence). Trimming took 7 bases from V and 3 from J; bases not matched to a gene: 8. This CDR3 has 14 residues.

The chain is built from TRBV20-1 and TRBJ2-5; 9 bases fit TRBD2. The junction had 4 bases not matched to a gene; V was cut back by 0 bases and J by 5 bases. The CDR3 has 14 amino acids. Germline V gives CDR1 DFQATT, CDR2 SNEGSKA (reference sequence). In nucleotides, the CDR3 is TGCAGTGCTAGAGAGCGGGGGGGCCTGGAGACCCAGTACTTC. This codes for CSARERGGLETQYF.

The chain recombines TRBV20-1 with TRBJ2-3; 8 nucleotides match TRBD1. This CDR3 contains 14 residues. Germline loops: CDR1 DFQATT, CDR2 SNEGSKA (reference sequence). V lost 3 bases to trimming and J lost 2 bases; unmatched junction nucleotides: 4. The CDR3 reads CSARGQDSTDTQYF. CDR3 nucleotide sequence: TGCAGTGCTAGGGGACAGGACTCCACAGATACGCAGTATTTT.

V gene TRBV29-1 combines with J gene TRBJ2-7, with 14 bases aligning to TRBD2. Trimming at V came to 6 bases and at J to 4 bases, leaving 11 bases not matched to a gene. Germline V CDR1 and CDR2: SQVTM, ANQGSEA. This CDR3 region has 16 residues. The CDR3: CSVMGLAGVDNYEQYF. The CDR3 DNA is TGCAGCGTGATGGGACTAGCGGGAGTGGATAATTACGAGCAGTACTTC.

About this clonotype: The junction differs from germline at one of its ends, possibly a read error. This chain uses TRBV11-1 with TRBJ2-4, with D uncertain. The germline gives CDR1 SGHAT, CDR2 FQDESV (reference sequence). This CDR3 has 13 amino acids. The CDR3 here is CVSSWRWDNIQYF. CDR3 nucleotides: TGTGTCAGCAGCTGGCGGTGGGATAACATTCAGTACTTC. The full variable domain, rest sourced from reference TRBV11-1 and TRBJ2-4, is EAEVAQSPRYKITEKSQAVAFWCDPISGHATLYWYRQILGQGPELLVQFQDESVVDDSQLPKDRFSAERLKGVDSTLKIQPAELGDSAMYLCVSSWRWDNIQYFGAGTRLSVL.

This clonotype appeared once. V is TRBV28 and J is TRBJ2-4, with D perhaps being TRBD1 or TRBD2 (5 bases each). There are 17 residues in the CDR3. V lost 4 bases and J lost 8, with 24 bases in between. The germline CDR1 and CDR2 sequences are MDHEN and SYDVKM. The CDR3 loop reads CASSSPGTLSRTDIQYF. CDR3 coding DNA: TGTGCCAGCAGTTCTCCCGGGACCCTTTCTCGGACGGACATTCAGTACTTC.

The gene calls are TRBV5-1 and TRBJ2-1, with 10 bases matching TRBD2. Germline V gives CDR1 SGHRS, CDR2 YFSETQ. Trimming removed 4 bases from V and 10 bases from J; junction bases left unmatched: 20. CDR3 length: 18 residues. The CDR3 reads CASSPWVNSGGLSEEQFF. The CDR3 DNA reads as TGCGCCAGCAGCCCCTGGGTGAATAGCGGGGGGTTGTCCGAGGAGCAGTTCTTC.

The rearrangement joins TRBV5-1 to TRBJ2-1; TRBD2 aligns across 9 bases. The V gene's germline CDR1 is SGHRS and CDR2 YFSETQ. The J segment lost 3 bases and the V segment lost 2 bases, leaving 18 bases of the junction unmatched. The CDR3 sequence is 20 residues long. CDR3 in DNA: TGCGCCAGCAGCTTCACCTTCAGGGGCGTGCGGGAGGGGTTCTACAATGAGCAGTTCTTC. It yields the protein CASSFTFRGVREGFYNEQFF. Complete variable domain (other parts from reference TRBV5-1 and TRBJ2-1): KAGVTQTPRYLIKTRGQQVTLSCSPISGHRSVSWYQQTPGQGLQFLFEYFSETQRNKGNFPGRFSGRQFSNSRSEMNVSTLELGDSALYLCASSFTFRGVREGFYNEQFFGPGTRLTVL.

Of note for this clonotype: A much larger clonotype is one base distant, so this may be a read error. V is TRBV29-1 and J is TRBJ2-3, with D unresolved. The CDR3 is 13 residues long. The V gene lost 3 bases and the J gene lost 2 bases, with 9 bases spanning the gap. The V gene's germline CDR1 is SQVTM and CDR2 ANQGSEA. The CDR3 sequence: CSVDGPNTDTQYF. The CDR3 bases are TGCAGCGTTGACGGGCCCAACACAGATACGCAGTATTTT.

This clonotype was counted between two and nine times. This rearrangement joins TRBV7-2 to TRBJ2-3; no firm D call. V was cut by 2 bases and J by 2 bases, with 11 bases left in between. Germline V gene sequence: CDR1 SGHTA, CDR2 FQGNSA. This CDR3 spans 15 amino acids. Written as DNA, the CDR3 is TGTGCCAGCAGCTTACTAAGGCTTCTCACAGATACGCAGTATTTT. The encoded protein is CASSLLRLLTDTQYF.

This clonotype turned up a few times. The V gene is TRBV7-2, the J gene TRBJ2-3; unclear D gene. Looked up from germline, CDR1 is SGHTA and CDR2 is FQGNSA. The length of the CDR3 is 14 residues. Trimming removed 6 bases from V and 0 bases from J, with 10 bases in between. The CDR3 loop reads CASSDVRSTDTQYF. The CDR3 DNA sequence: TGTGCCAGCAGTGATGTACGCAGCACAGATACGCAGTATTTT.

This rearrangement joins TRBV11-2 to TRBJ2-7; D unresolved. Per germline, CDR1 SGHAT and CDR2 FQNNGV. The CDR3 contains 16 residues. V was trimmed by 4 bases and J by 5 bases, leaving 21 bases between them. CDR3 sequence reads: CASSSPSLGLKDEQYF. CDR3 sequence (DNA): TGTGCCAGCAGCTCCCCCTCGCTCGGGTTGAAGGACGAGCAGTACTTC.

This clonotype was detected many times. The chain couples TRBV7-3 to TRBJ2-5; TRBD1 or TRBD2 may be the D gene (5 bases each). The V and J ends lost 2 bases and 4 bases respectively, with 8 bases between them. Germline values: CDR1 SGHTA, CDR2 FQGTGA. CDR3 length: 13 residues. The CDR3 sequence is CASSLFGGETQYF. As DNA, the CDR3 is TGTGCCAGCAGCTTATTTGGGGGAGAGACCCAGTACTTC.

The V and J genes are TRBV28 and TRBJ1-5; the D gene is possibly TRBD1 (5 bases). The end of the DNA is better explained by TRBJ2-3, so the J call may be wrong. The CDR3 runs to 20 residues. Germline CDR1 MDHEN, CDR2 SYDVKM. Here the CDR3 reads CASTSPTNMVRTNSNQPQYF. The DNA for the CDR3 is TGTGCCAGCACCTCCCCGACCAATATGGTCCGGACAAATAGCAATCAGCCCCAGTATTTT.

The chain is built from TRBV5-1 and TRBJ1-6; 11 bases match TRBD1. V dropped 3 bases and J dropped 13; count of bases not matched to a gene: 6. Germline values: CDR1 SGHRS, CDR2 YFSETQ. CDR3 length: 14 residues. The CDR3 DNA follows: TGCGCCAGCAGCTGGGGACAGGGGGAGTGCCCCCTCCACTTT. Protein product: CASSWGQGECPLHF.

This clonotype was counted once. The chain combines TRBV28 with TRBJ2-4, with D uncertain. V was shortened by 10 bases and J by 0 bases, with 16 bases between the two germline ends. Germline loops: CDR1 MDHEN, CDR2 SYDVKM. CDR3 length: 15 amino acids. The CDR3, as DNA: TGTGCCATCACCACATCGGACCTAGCCAAAAACATTCAGTACTTC. It specifies CAITTSDLAKNIQYF.

Concerning this clonotype itself: One end of the junction fails to match germline, which may point to a read error. The chain employs TRBV19 and TRBJ2-3, with TRBD1 matching 8 bases. The CDR3 is 15 residues long. From germline, CDR1 is LNHDA and CDR2 SQIVND (reference sequence). CDR3 in amino acids: CASSIGPGGADTRYF. The CDR3 coding sequence is TGTGCCAGTAGTATTGGTCCAGGGGGCGCGGATACGCGGTATTTT.

This sequence joins TRBV6-1 and TRBJ1-6; D remains ambiguous. The CDR3 has 16 amino acids. Trimming removed 3 bases at V and 4 bases at J, with 13 bases between. The germline CDR1 and CDR2 sequences are MNHNS and SASEGT. CDR3 amino acids: CASSDGRTTYNSPLHF. The CDR3, as DNA: TGTGCCAGCAGTGATGGCCGGACTACGTATAATTCACCCCTCCACTTT.

This clonotype was counted between two and nine times. The chain links TRBV12-3 or TRBV12-4 to TRBJ2-5; no firm D call. The CDR3 length is 11 residues. The ends were cut back, 3 bases at V and 7 bases at J, with 6 bases in the middle. In DNA form, the CDR3 reads TGTGCCAGCAGTTTCGAGAGGACCCAGTACTTC. Its protein product is CASSFERTQYF.

Here the CDR3 reads CSARRGQGNQPQHF. Written as DNA, the CDR3 is TGCAGTGCTAGACGAGGACAGGGCAATCAGCCCCAGCATTTT. The rearrangement joins TRBV20-1 to TRBJ1-5; 7 bases align to TRBD1. The CDR3 totals 14 residues. CDR1 is DFQATT, CDR2 SNEGSKA, per germline (reference sequence). The V segment lost 2 bases and the J segment 2 bases; nucleotides outside the gene matches: 3.

The V and J genes are TRBV24-1 and TRBJ2-1; 10 bases align to TRBD2. Unmatched junction bases numbered 4, after V lost 1 base and J lost 5 bases. CDR1 and CDR2 from the germline V gene are KGHDR and SFDVKD. CDR3 length: 16 residues. CDR3 region: CATSDFGLAEDNEQFF. The DNA for the CDR3 is TGTGCCACCAGTGATTTTGGACTAGCGGAAGACAATGAGCAGTTCTTC.

This clonotype was seen a handful of times. The chain couples TRBV7-2 to TRBJ1-2, with D maybe TRBD1 (6 bases). In germline, CDR1 is SGHTA, CDR2 FQGNSA. Trimming took off 4 bases at V and 4 bases at J, with 7 bases between the two ends. This CDR3 is built from 12 residues. DNA for the CDR3: TGTGCCAGCAGCTCGGACAGCTATGGCTACACCTTC. Its translation is CASSSDSYGYTF.

The chain is built from TRBV20-1 and TRBJ2-3, with D unclear. V dropped 6 bases and J dropped 4 bases, with 17 bases sitting between them. CDR1 and CDR2 from the germline V gene are DFQATT and SNEGSKA (reference sequence). This CDR3 region has 14 residues. The CDR3 coding sequence is TGCAGTGCCCCTGACTTAGCTAGGTCAGATACGCAGTATTTT. Its protein is CSAPDLARSDTQYF.

The chain recombines TRBV7-2 with TRBJ2-1, with D tentatively TRBD1 (5 bases). V shed 1 base and J shed 3 bases, with 13 bases lying between them. Germline V gene data show CDR1 as SGHTA and CDR2 as FQGNSA. The CDR3 is made up of 16 amino acids. This CDR3 reads CASSLVGNQGYNEQFF. Written as DNA, the CDR3 is TGTGCCAGCAGCTTAGTAGGCAACCAGGGCTACAATGAGCAGTTCTTC.

The J gene is TRBJ1-6, the V gene TRBV6-1, with D unresolved. The CDR3 sequence is 15 residues long. Germline V CDR1 and CDR2: MNHNS, SASEGT. The V end lost 2 bases, the J end lost 5 bases, and 10 bases lay between the germline ends. The CDR3 DNA reads TGTGCCAGCAGTGAAATCGGACCTGATAATTCACCCCTCCACTTT. This translates into CASSEIGPDNSPLHF.

This clonotype occurred a few times. The chain has TRBV7-9 and TRBJ2-7; either TRBD1 or TRBD2 may supply D (5 bases each). Trimming removed 2 bases at V and 6 bases at J, with 20 bases between. Germline CDR1 SEHNR, CDR2 FQNEAQ (reference sequence). This CDR3 contains 16 residues. CDR3 protein: CASSLIGDGSGSEQYF. CDR3 in DNA: TGTGCCAGCAGCTTAATAGGGGACGGCTCGGGGAGCGAGCAGTACTTC.

The V call is TRBV7-2, the J call TRBJ1-2; 7 positions match TRBD1. Per germline, CDR1 SGHTA and CDR2 FQGNSA. Unmatched junction bases numbered 10, after V lost 2 bases and J lost 4 bases. This CDR3 has 16 residues. The CDR3 DNA reads TGTGCCAGCAGCTTATTACGGCAGGGGGGAACCTATGGCTACACCTTC. The encoded protein is CASSLLRQGGTYGYTF. Complete variable domain (other parts from reference TRBV7-2 and TRBJ1-2): GAGVSQSPSNKVTEKGKDVELRCDPISGHTALYWYRQSLGQGLEFLIYFQGNSAPDKSGLPSDRFSAERTGGSVSTLTIQRTQQEDSAVYLCASSLLRQGGTYGYTFGSGTRLTVV.

The rearrangement uses TRBV7-3 and TRBJ2-5, with D possibly matching TRBD1 (6 bases). Trimming removed 9 bases at V and 5 bases at J, with 13 bases between. Germline CDR1 and CDR2: SGHTA and FQGTGA. This CDR3 has 12 residues. The DNA of the CDR3 is TGTGCCAGGGGGCCAGACAGGGAGACCCAGTACTTC. Encoded protein: CARGPDRETQYF.